A selection of T cell receptor beta chains follows, all from one sample in a study of blood T cell repertoires in COVID-19. TCRdb's table, derived via immunoSEQ multiplex PCR, lists solely in-frame clones and lacks some. Of 350,000 to 400,000 clones in the sample, approximately 93% are singletons; the top ten hold about 0.83%. The material sequenced was PBMCs or T cells enriched from blood (not recorded which). Receptor source: a woman aged 40 to 50 who had been exposed to COVID-19. CDR3s include the opening cysteine and the closing phenylalanine or tryptophan. D genes are given only for firm matches. Where a row states a size, it is once, few, many or the class of an expanded clone; other rows omit it.

TRBJ2-7 | 17 | TRBD1 | TRBV3-1/TRBV3-2 | . | CASSPAGTGKGTYEQYF | TGTGCCAGCAGCCCCGCCGGGACAGGGAAGGGGACCTACGAGCAGTACTTC
TRBJ2-3 | 14 | . | TRBV5-1 | . | CASGLGENTDTQYF | TGCGCCAGCGGGCTCGGGGAGAACACAGATACGCAGTATTTT
TRBJ2-1 | 14 | . | TRBV23-1 | . | CASSQRGPNNEQFF | TGCGCCAGCAGTCAAAGGGGCCCTAACAATGAGCAGTTCTTC
TRBJ1-1 | 13 | . | TRBV18 | few | CASSPRGDTEAFF | TGTGCCAGCTCACCGCGTGGAGACACTGAAGCTTTCTTT
TRBJ1-5 | 16 | TRBD1 | TRBV6-2/TRBV6-3 | . | CASSSQRGLGNQPQHF | TGTGCCAGCAGCTCCCAGAGGGGGCTTGGCAATCAGCCCCAGCATTTT
TRBJ1-2 | 13 | TRBD1 | TRBV2 | . | CASRIGQGAIDSF | TGTGCCAGCAGGATAGGACAGGGGGCAATCGATTCCTTC
TRBJ1-5 | 14 | . | TRBV15 | . | CATSRDFGDQPQHF | TGTGCCACCAGCAGAGATTTCGGGGATCAGCCCCAGCATTTT
TRBJ1-2 | 15 | . | TRBV19 | . | CATVDRRGANYGYTF | TGTGCCACCGTCGATCGAAGGGGCGCGAACTATGGCTACACCTTC
TRBJ1-4 | 15 | . | TRBV24-1 | . | CATSDPTAPNEKLFF | TGTGCCACCAGTGACCCGACAGCCCCTAATGAAAAACTGTTTTTT
TRBJ1-2 | 13 | TRBD1 | TRBV7-3 | . | CASSLQGAFGYTF | TGTGCCAGCAGCTTACAGGGGGCCTTTGGCTACACCTTC
TRBJ1-6 | 16 | TRBD1 | TRBV19 | . | CASTYAKGQRVSPLHF | TGTGCCAGTACCTACGCCAAGGGACAGAGAGTTTCACCCCTCCACTTT
TRBJ1-2 | 14 | TRBD1 | TRBV7-9 | . | CASSLEAGGSGYTF | TGTGCCAGCAGCTTAGAGGCAGGGGGCTCTGGCTACACCTTC
TRBJ2-7 | 14 | . | TRBV5-1 | . | CASGDSESGYEQYF | TGCGCCAGCGGTGACAGTGAATCAGGATACGAGCAGTACTTC
TRBJ1-5 | 13 | . | TRBV18 | . | CASSPQGYQPQHF | TGTGCCAGCTCACCCCAGGGGTATCAGCCCCAGCATTTT
TRBJ2-7 | 12 | . | TRBV2 | . | CASSHRGGEQYF | TGTGCCAGCAGTCACAGGGGGGGCGAGCAGTACTTC
TRBJ1-3 | 14 | . | TRBV7-9 | . | CASSLQTAGNTIYF | TGTGCCAGCAGCTTACAGACAGCGGGAAACACCATATATTTT
TRBJ1-2 | 12 | . | TRBV30 | . | CAWSPRDYGYTF | TGTGCCTGGAGTCCTCGTGACTATGGCTACACCTTC
TRBJ1-5 | 14 | . | TRBV30 | . | CAWGFGQRNQPQHF | TGTGCCTGGGGGTTCGGACAGCGCAATCAGCCCCAGCATTTT
TRBJ1-1 | 12 | . | TRBV12-3/TRBV12-4 | . | CASSFRRTEAFF | TGTGCCAGCAGTTTTCGGAGGACTGAAGCTTTCTTT
TRBJ1-1 | 13 | . | TRBV6-4 | . | CASSAERNTEAFF | TGTGCCAGCAGTGCTGAGAGGAACACTGAAGCTTTCTTT
TRBJ2-5 | 15 | . | TRBV19 | . | CASSKREGGSETQYF | TGTGCCAGTAGTAAAAGGGAGGGGGGCTCGGAGACCCAGTACTTC
TRBJ2-7 | 13 | . | TRBV3-1/TRBV3-2 | once | CASSPTGFHEQYF | TGTGCCAGCAGCCCCACAGGGTTCCACGAGCAGTACTTC
TRBJ2-1 | 15 | TRBD2 | TRBV11-3 | . | CASSPGLARNNEQFF | TGTGCCAGCAGCCCGGGACTAGCGAGGAACAATGAGCAGTTCTTC
TRBJ2-1 | 13 | . | TRBV6-1 | . | CASSDFRTTEQFF | TGTGCCAGCAGTGATTTTCGGACAACTGAGCAGTTCTTC
TRBJ1-1 | 13 | . | TRBV10-3 | . | CAISESMREGAFF | TGTGCCATCAGTGAGTCGATGAGGGAGGGGGCTTTCTTT
TRBJ1-4 | 14 | . | TRBV30 | . | CAWSYSSTNEKLFF | TGTGCCTGGAGTTACAGTTCAACTAATGAAAAACTGTTTTTT
TRBJ1-5 | 16 | . | TRBV19 | . | CASSIAWTHSNQPQHF | TGTGCCAGTAGTATAGCTTGGACACATAGCAATCAGCCCCAGCATTTT
TRBJ2-3 | 14 | . | TRBV3-1/TRBV3-2 | once | CASSQSLTSDTQYF | TGTGCCAGCAGCCAATCGCTAACCTCAGATACGCAGTATTTT
TRBJ2-3 | 12 | . | TRBV6-5 | once | CASILAGDTQYF | TGTGCCAGCATATTAGCTGGAGATACGCAGTATTTT
TRBJ1-1 | 13 | . | TRBV3-1/TRBV3-2 | . | CASITEGRTEAFF | TGTGCCAGCATCACAGAGGGGAGGACTGAAGCTTTCTTT
TRBJ2-3 | 17 | TRBD1 | TRBV3-1/TRBV3-2 | . | CASSQGRWDRGPDTQYF | TGTGCCAGCAGCCAAGGGCGCTGGGACAGGGGGCCAGATACGCAGTATTTT
TRBJ2-2 | 14 | . | TRBV10-1 | . | CASSVRRDTGELFF | TGCGCCAGCAGTGTCCGCAGGGACACCGGGGAGCTGTTTTTT
TRBJ2-1 | 11 | . | TRBV10-2 | . | CASSGTSMIFF | TGCGCCAGCAGTGGTACTTCCATGATCTTCTTC
TRBJ1-5 | 14 | . | TRBV9 | . | CASSVRSLGGPQHF | TGTGCCAGCAGCGTGAGATCCCTCGGAGGGCCCCAGCATTTT
TRBJ2-3 | 16 | TRBD1 | TRBV5-1 | . | CASSLDRGWGTDTQYF | TGCGCCAGCAGCTTGGACAGGGGTTGGGGCACAGATACGCAGTATTTT
TRBJ1-2 | 15 | . | TRBV6-1 | . | CASSEARGGTYGYTF | TGTGCCAGCAGTGAAGCGCGGGGAGGGACCTATGGCTACACCTTC
TRBJ2-1 | 16 | TRBD2 | TRBV11-2 | . | CASSLEGLAGYNEQFF | TGTGCCAGCAGCTTAGAGGGACTAGCGGGATACAATGAGCAGTTCTTC
TRBJ2-7 | 15 | . | TRBV29-1 | . | CSVASPLAPLNEQYF | TGCAGCGTTGCCTCTCCCCTAGCTCCACTTAACGAGCAGTACTTC
TRBJ2-3 | 19 | TRBD1 | TRBV6-1 | . | CASSELGQLSPSSTDTQYF | TGTGCCAGCAGTGAACTGGGACAGTTATCTCCTTCTAGCACAGATACGCAGTATTTT
TRBJ2-1 | 16 | . | TRBV7-8 | . | CASSLPVGRSYNEQFF | TGTGCCAGCAGCCTTCCTGTGGGCCGCTCCTACAATGAGCAGTTCTTC
TRBJ2-7 | 13 | . | TRBV6-1 | . | CASSEVDYRSAYF | TGTGCCAGCAGTGAAGTGGACTATCGGTCGGCGTACTTC
TRBJ2-7 | 13 | . | TRBV7-3 | . | CASSLVRGFEQYF | TGTGCCAGCAGCTTAGTTCGGGGTTTCGAGCAGTACTTC
TRBJ1-1 | 14 | . | TRBV19 | . | CASRLQGANTEAFF | TGTGCCAGTAGACTACAGGGCGCGAACACTGAAGCTTTCTTT
TRBJ2-3 | 15 | . | TRBV19 | . | CASSISAGFTDTQYF | TGTGCCAGTAGTATAAGTGCGGGGTTCACAGATACGCAGTATTTT
TRBJ2-5 | 14 | . | TRBV5-4 | . | CASSPRVAGVTQYF | TGTGCCAGCAGCCCTCGGGTAGCAGGGGTGACCCAGTACTTC
TRBJ2-3 | 16 | TRBD1 | TRBV6-1 | . | CASSEDVTGITDTQYF | TGTGCCAGCAGTGAAGATGTGACAGGGATCACAGATACGCAGTATTTT
TRBJ2-7 | 13 | TRBD1 | TRBV7-3 | . | CASSTRQGHEQYF | TGTGCCAGCAGCACACGACAGGGCCACGAGCAGTACTTC
TRBJ1-5 | 15 | TRBD1 | TRBV30 | . | CAWTEGQGGGQPQHF | TGTGCCTGGACCGAGGGACAGGGTGGAGGACAGCCCCAGCATTTT
TRBJ1-5 | 15 | . | TRBV18 | . | CASSPGQNLNQPQHF | TGTGCCAGCTCGCCCGGACAGAACCTAAATCAGCCCCAGCATTTT
TRBJ1-2 | 14 | . | TRBV6-5 | once | CASSYASTGNGYTF | TGTGCCAGCAGTTACGCTTCGACAGGAAATGGCTACACCTTC